This entry lists 23 T cell receptor beta chains sequenced from one sample in a study of OX40 agonist ivuxolimab in advanced cancers. Clones were sequenced by immunoSEQ multiplex PCR, and TCRdb holds only the in-frame ones, with some missing. Seen here are some 67,000 clones, 75% to 90% observed once, and the top ten hold about 0.83%. The specimen comprised CD4+ or CD8+ T cells sorted from blood, sampled in a trial of the OX40 agonist ivuxolimab. The receptors were sampled from an adult with an advanced solid tumor such as melanoma, head and neck, liver or kidney cancer.

The gene calls are TRBV6-6 and TRBJ1-5; a possible D gene is TRBD1 (6 bases). There are 15 residues in the CDR3. Trimming pared 6 bases from V and 3 bases from J, leaving 15 bases between. The germline V gene has CDR1 MNHNY and CDR2 SVGAGI (reference sequence). CDR3 sequence reads: CASSPRGGTNQPQHF. The DNA of the CDR3 is TGTGCCAGCAGCCCTAGGGGGGGCACCAATCAGCCCCAGCATTTT.

The chain couples TRBV6-5 to TRBJ2-1; TRBD2 matches 7 bases. V dropped 3 bases and J dropped 15; count of bases not matched to a gene: 11. This CDR3 comprises 13 residues. Germline V lookup: CDR1 MNHEY, CDR2 SVGAGI. This CDR3 reads CASSYNGEGRRFF. DNA for the CDR3: TGTGCCAGCAGTTATAACGGGGAGGGTCGCCGGTTCTTC.

The genes are TRBV5-1 and TRBJ1-6; weak D call: TRBD1 (6 bases). Deletions cut 3 bases from V and 7 bases from J, with 14 bases between. Germline loops: CDR1 SGHRS, CDR2 YFSETQ. The length of the CDR3 is 15 residues. The DNA of the CDR3 is TGCGCCAGCAGCTGGCAGGACAGCTGGAATTCACCCCTCCACTTT. This codes for CASSWQDSWNSPLHF.

The CDR3: CASSYGAGVAYNEQFF. CDR3 nucleotides: TGTGCCAGCAGTTACGGTGCAGGGGTCGCCTACAATGAGCAGTTCTTC. The chain joins TRBV6-5 to TRBJ2-1; D perhaps matches TRBD1 (6 bases). The V gene's germline CDR1 is MNHEY and CDR2 SVGAGI. V was cut by 2 bases and J by 2 bases, with 13 bases left in between. The length of the CDR3 is 16 residues.

The rearrangement links TRBV7-3 to TRBJ1-1, with a possible D match to TRBD1 (5 bases). This CDR3 comprises 13 residues. V lost 5 bases to trimming and J lost 11 bases, with 18 bases between them. CDR1 and CDR2 (germline): SGHTA, FQGTGA. CDR3 bases: TGTGCCAGCAGCGCGAACAGGAGAGATTCGGCTTTCTTT. Translating gives CASSANRRDSAFF.

The chain is built from TRBV28 and TRBJ1-2; 7 bases fit TRBD1. Germline V lookup: CDR1 MDHEN, CDR2 SYDVKM. CDR3 length: 13 amino acids. The ends lost 3 bases at V and 8 bases at J; junction bases unmatched: 6. CDR3 amino acids: CASSFGGGKGYTF. As DNA, the CDR3 is TGTGCCAGCAGTTTCGGAGGGGGCAAAGGCTACACCTTC.

V usage is TRBV29-1 and J usage is TRBJ2-3; D perhaps matches TRBD1 (5 bases). V was shortened by 7 bases and J by 2 bases, with 19 bases between the two germline ends. Germline CDR1 and CDR2: SQVTM and ANQGSEA. This CDR3 is built from 15 residues. The CDR3, as DNA: TGCAGCGCATGGGTACGCAGGGCTGCCACAGATACGCAGTATTTT. Amino acid sequence: CSAWVRRAATDTQYF.

Points on this clone: The junction departs from the called germline gene at one end, perhaps through a read error. The chain joins TRBV30 to TRBJ1-1; TRBD1 might be the D (5 bases). CDR3 length: 12 residues. CDR1 and CDR2 (germline): GTSNPN, SVGIG (reference sequence). The CDR3 here is CAWNRLNAEAFF. Written as DNA, the CDR3 is TGTGCCTGGAACAGGTTGAACGCTGAAGCTTTCTTT.

This clone appeared a few times. CDR3 DNA: TGTGCCAGCAGCGTAGATACTAGCGGGAGAGATGAGCAGTTCTTC. It is translated as CASSVDTSGRDEQFF. The V call is TRBV9, the J call TRBJ2-1; the match to TRBD2 covers 11 bases. The CDR3 extends over 15 amino acids. Trimming cost V 0 bases and J 8 bases; bases outside gene matches: 4. Germline V lookup: CDR1 SGDLS, CDR2 YYNGEE.

The chain links TRBV2 to TRBJ2-6, with a weak D call TRBD2 (6 bases). The CDR3 has 18 amino acids. CDR1 and CDR2 (germline): SNHLY, FYNNEI. V was clipped by 3 bases and J by 0 bases, with 15 bases between them. Here the CDR3 reads CASSEGGRRSSGANVLTF. The CDR3 DNA reads as TGTGCCAGCAGTGAGGGAGGCAGGCGAAGCTCTGGGGCCAACGTCCTGACTTTC.

The CDR3 coding sequence is TGTGCCAGCAGCGATTATAATCAGCCCCAGCATTTT. It is translated as CASSDYNQPQHF. V and J are TRBV7-8 and TRBJ1-5; D uncertain. Trimming pared 5 bases from V and 4 bases from J, leaving 6 bases between. The germline V gene has CDR1 SGHVS and CDR2 FQNEAQ. The CDR3 runs 12 residues.

The V gene is TRBV18, the J gene TRBJ1-3; D gene unclear. CDR3 size: 13 residues. From germline, CDR1 is KGHSH and CDR2 LQKENI. Trimming removed 3 bases from V and 6 bases from J, with 9 bases in between. The CDR3 loop is CASSPSEENTIYF. The CDR3 coding sequence is TGTGCCAGCTCACCCTCGGAAGAAAACACCATATATTTT.

This clone showed up just a few times. The rearrangement uses TRBV28 and TRBJ2-7; 9 bases fit TRBD1. CDR3 size: 13 residues. Germline V gene lookup returns CDR1 MDHEN and CDR2 SYDVKM. The trim removed 6 bases at V and 0 bases at J, leaving 0 bases unmatched. This CDR3 reads CASRDRGSYEQYF. The CDR3 DNA reads as TGTGCCAGCAGGGACAGGGGCTCCTACGAGCAGTACTTC. Looking up the rest from reference TRBV28 and TRBJ2-7 gives the full variable domain: DVKVTQSSRYLVKRTGEKVFLECVQDMDHENMFWYRQDPGLGLRLIYFSYDVKMKEKGDIPEGYSVSREKKERFSLILESASTNQTSMYLCASRDRGSYEQYFGPGTRLTVT.

This chain's CDR3 is CASSPDRGSGYTF. The CDR3 DNA follows: TGTGCCAGCAGCCCGGACAGGGGGAGTGGCTACACCTTC. V is TRBV7-2 and J is TRBJ1-2, with 10 bases aligning to TRBD1. Losses at the gene ends were 5 bases for V and 7 bases for J; bases not matched to a gene: 4. The V gene's germline CDR1 is SGHTA and CDR2 FQGNSA. This CDR3 has 13 residues.

The rearrangement uses TRBV4-1 and TRBJ2-5; 12 bases map to TRBD2. The CDR3 is 16 residues long. Germline V gives CDR1 MGHRA, CDR2 YSYEKL. V lost 1 base to trimming and J lost 5 bases; unmatched junction nucleotides: 5. CDR3 in amino acids: CASSQVLAGGVETQYF. CDR3 DNA: TGCGCCAGCAGCCAAGTTCTAGCGGGGGGGGTGGAGACCCAGTACTTC.

The rearrangement joins TRBV11-2 to TRBJ2-5; tentatively, D is TRBD1 or TRBD2 (5 bases each). V shed 1 base and J shed 2 bases, with 20 bases lying between them. The CDR3 sequence is 18 residues long. Germline CDR1 SGHAT, CDR2 FQNNGV. As DNA, the CDR3 is TGTGCCAGCAGCTTAGGAGACGGGGTTGGGGCCCGTCAAGAGACCCAGTACTTC. It translates to CASSLGDGVGARQETQYF.

The chain has TRBV5-1 and TRBJ2-1; the D call may be TRBD1 or TRBD2 (5 bases each). Germline V gives CDR1 SGHRS, CDR2 YFSETQ. Trimming removed 5 bases from V and 0 bases from J, with 12 bases in between. The CDR3 extends over 15 amino acids. CDR3 region: CASSFGASSYNEQFF. DNA of the CDR3: TGCGCCAGCAGTTTCGGGGCCAGCTCCTACAATGAGCAGTTCTTC.

This rearrangement joins TRBV4-1 to TRBJ2-7; D is uncertain. Germline values: CDR1 MGHRA, CDR2 YSYEKL. The CDR3 extends over 14 amino acids. Trimming removed 1 base at V and 2 bases at J, with 9 bases between. This chain's CDR3 is CASSQVTATYEQYF. The CDR3 DNA reads TGCGCCAGCAGCCAAGTAACAGCTACCTACGAGCAGTACTTC.

The chain uses TRBV2 and TRBJ2-3, with D possibly matching TRBD2 (6 bases). The germline V gene has CDR1 SNHLY and CDR2 FYNNEI. The CDR3 spans 16 residues. Trimming removed 5 bases at V and 4 bases at J, with 19 bases between. The CDR3 coding sequence is TGTGCCAGCAGTCGAACTAGCCCTTACCCACCAGATACGCAGTATTTT. Residues: CASSRTSPYPPDTQYF.

This chain connects TRBV23-1 to TRBJ1-5; TRBD1 agrees at 9 bases. TRBV23-1 is known as an ORF, though its function is uncertain. J was trimmed by 1 base and V by 10 bases; bases with no gene match: 14. This CDR3 has 17 residues. This chain's CDR3 is CATKREQGARSNQPQHF. In DNA, the CDR3 is TGCGCCACCAAGAGGGAACAGGGGGCGCGGAGCAATCAGCCCCAGCATTTT.

The rearrangement uses TRBV7-6 and TRBJ2-1, with D perhaps matching TRBD2 (6 bases). Germline V lookup: CDR1 SGHVS, CDR2 FNYEAQ. Trimming shortened V by 1 base and J by 6 bases, and 10 bases separated the two germline ends. This CDR3 comprises 14 residues. CDR3 in amino acids: CASSLGRGSNEQFF. Here the CDR3 DNA reads TGTGCCAGCAGCTTAGGGCGGGGCAGCAATGAGCAGTTCTTC.

This chain uses TRBV10-3 with TRBJ1-5; 8 bases fit TRBD1. The V gene end was trimmed by 11 bases and the J gene end by 6 bases; junction bases not matched to a gene: 12. This CDR3 region has 14 residues. From germline, CDR1 is ENHRY and CDR2 SYGVKD. CDR3 nucleotide sequence: TGTGCCGTCTCAACCCAGGGGGCGGGTCAGCCCCAGCATTTT. Encoded protein: CAVSTQGAGQPQHF.

V gene TRBV5-1 combines with J gene TRBJ2-3; 7 nucleotides align to TRBD1. This CDR3 has 17 amino acids. Losses at the gene ends were 4 bases for V and 0 bases for J; bases not matched to a gene: 11. In germline, CDR1 is SGHRS, CDR2 YFSETQ. The CDR3 loop is CASSRASGQPSTDTQYF. For the CDR3, the DNA is TGCGCCAGCAGCAGGGCCTCGGGACAGCCCAGCACAGATACGCAGTATTTT.